This note documents a single TCR beta chain sequence. The data were obtained in a study of control samples from healthy donors and cancer patients. Sequencing was performed with immunoSEQ multiplex PCR; in TCRdb, only in-frame clones are kept and a portion is missing. Here the sample spans some 120,000 clones, approximately 89% being singletons. The CDR3 sequence is 14 residues long. CDR1 is LGHDT, CDR2 YNNKEL, per germline (reference sequence). Deletions cut 7 bases from V and 7 bases from J, with 19 bases between. The chain links TRBV3-1 (or the pseudogene TRBV3-2) to TRBJ1-2; weak D call: TRBD1 (5 bases). The receptor comes from a woman aged 18-35 years in good health. Source material: blood. CDR3: CASTPRGAAGGYTF. In nucleotides, the CDR3 is TGTGCCAGCACCCCAAGAGGGGCGGCAGGTGGCTACACCTTC.